The 9 T cell receptor beta chains reported below all come from one sample, sequenced in a study of identical twins. TCRdb re-derived calls from the 5' RACE reads in MiXCR, one entry per CDR3 protein. The sample lists a few hundred thousand distinct CDR3 sequences, roughly 12% occurring once. These data were likewise used in another study, on yellow fever vaccine responses in identical twins.

Sample: CD8+ T cells sorted from blood. Source of these receptors: a woman between 18 and 29 years old in good health.

This clonotype was detected a few times. This chain uses TRBV7-6 with TRBJ2-2; no definite D call. This CDR3 is built from 18 residues. Trimming pared 1 base from V and 0 bases from J, leaving 15 bases between. Looked up from germline, CDR1 is SGHVS and CDR2 is FNYEAQ. In DNA, the CDR3 is TGTGCCAGCAGCTTAGTCGGCAGCCAACCTACGAACACCGGGGAGCTGTTTTTT. Translating gives CASSLVGSQPTNTGELFF. Based on the CDR3 plus reference TRBV7-6 and TRBJ2-2, the full variable domain is GAGVSQSPRYKVTKRGQDVALRCDPISGHVSLYWYRQALGQGPEFLTYFNYEAQQDKSGLPNDRFSAERPEGSISTLTIQRTEQRDSAMYRCASSLVGSQPTNTGELFFGEGSRLTVL.

This clonotype was detected a few times. This chain connects TRBV3-1 to TRBJ1-1; D call uncertain. The germline V gene encodes CDR1 LGHDT and CDR2 YNNKEL (reference sequence). CDR3 length equals 12 residues. The V end lost 3 bases, the J end lost 5 bases, and 7 bases lay between the germline ends. CDR3 region: CASSHGVTEAFF. CDR3 sequence (DNA): TGTGCCAGCAGCCACGGGGTTACTGAAGCTTTCTTT.

The chain recombines TRBV3-1 with TRBJ2-3; D not certain. With 0 bases removed from V and 2 bases from J, the gap between germline ends came to 9 bases. This CDR3 comprises 15 residues. Germline-derived CDR1 and CDR2 are LGHDT and YNNKEL (reference sequence). The CDR3 DNA is TGTGCCAGCAGCCAAGAGGGCGGTCACACAGATACGCAGTATTTT. Encoded protein: CASSQEGGHTDTQYF.

The genes are TRBV5-1 and TRBJ2-7; D is unresolved. The ends were cut back, 0 bases at V and 3 bases at J, with 10 bases in the middle. The CDR3 sequence is 14 residues long. Germline V lookup: CDR1 SGHRS, CDR2 YFSETQ. Here the CDR3 reads CASSLDGSLYEQYF. The CDR3 coding sequence is TGCGCCAGCAGCTTGGATGGCAGCCTCTACGAGCAGTACTTC.

The CDR3 loop reads CASSYGPGLPLHF. The CDR3 DNA reads as TGTGCCAGCAGTTACGGGCCGGGGTTACCCCTCCACTTT. The gene calls are TRBV6-5 and TRBJ1-6; no clear D gene. This CDR3 is built from 13 residues. The V gene's germline CDR1 is MNHEY and CDR2 SVGAGI. Trimming cost V 2 bases and J 12 bases, with 11 bases left between them.

The chain is built from TRBV7-3 and TRBJ2-3; 7 bases are a match to TRBD2. V trimming: 5 bases; J trimming: 4 bases; junction bases outside the gene matches: 9. CDR1 is SGHTA and CDR2 is FQGTGA in the germline V gene. CDR3 length: 15 residues. DNA for the CDR3: TGTGCCAGCAGCCCATGGACTAGTGTGGCAGATACGCAGTATTTT. Its translation: CASSPWTSVADTQYF.

V and J are TRBV6-2 or TRBV6-3 and TRBJ2-3; TRBD2 matches at 13 bases. In germline, CDR1 is MNHEY, CDR2 SVGEGT. The CDR3 consists of 15 residues. The V gene end was trimmed by 4 bases and the J gene end by 6 bases; junction bases not matched to a gene: 4. Written as DNA, the CDR3 is TGTGCCAGCAGTTCAGGACTAGCGGGGGAGGATACGCAGTATTTT. This encodes CASSSGLAGEDTQYF.

This clonotype was counted between two and nine times. The gene calls are TRBV4-1 and TRBJ2-1; 9 positions match TRBD2. CDR1 and CDR2 (germline): MGHRA, YSYEKL. The CDR3 loop spans 20 amino acids. V trimming: 6 bases; J trimming: 0 bases; junction bases outside the gene matches: 18. In DNA form, the CDR3 reads TGCGCCAGCAGAGGTAATGGGCGGGGGGGCCCAAGTTCCTCCTACAATGAGCAGTTCTTC. Its translation: CASRGNGRGGPSSSYNEQFF.

This clonotype was observed a few times. The J gene is TRBJ2-1, the V gene TRBV20-1; no clear D gene. There are 12 residues in the CDR3. Trimming took off 0 bases at V and 10 bases at J, with 10 bases between the two ends. Germline CDR1 is DFQATT and CDR2 is SNEGSKA (reference sequence). The CDR3 DNA is TGCAGTGCTAGAGAAGACATCTTAGAGCAGTTCTTC. Translation gives CSAREDILEQFF.